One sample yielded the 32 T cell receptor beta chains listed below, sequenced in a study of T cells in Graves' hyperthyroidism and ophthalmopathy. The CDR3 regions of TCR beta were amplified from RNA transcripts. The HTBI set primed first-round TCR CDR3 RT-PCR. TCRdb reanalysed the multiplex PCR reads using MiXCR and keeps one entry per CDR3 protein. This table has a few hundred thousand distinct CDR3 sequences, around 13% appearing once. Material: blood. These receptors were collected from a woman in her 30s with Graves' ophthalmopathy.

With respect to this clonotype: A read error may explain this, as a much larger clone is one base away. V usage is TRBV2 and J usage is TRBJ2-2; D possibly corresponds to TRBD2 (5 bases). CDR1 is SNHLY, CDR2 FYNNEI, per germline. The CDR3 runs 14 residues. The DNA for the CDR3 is TGTGCCAGCAGTGAGTTCTATACCACCGGGGAGCTGCTTTTT. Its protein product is CASSEFYTTGELLF.

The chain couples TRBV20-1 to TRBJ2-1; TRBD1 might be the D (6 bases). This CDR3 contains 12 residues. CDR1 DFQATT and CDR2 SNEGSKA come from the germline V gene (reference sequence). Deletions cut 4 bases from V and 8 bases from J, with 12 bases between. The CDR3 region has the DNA TGCAGTGCTACCGCCAGGGGCGATGAGCAGTTCTTC. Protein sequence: CSATARGDEQFF.

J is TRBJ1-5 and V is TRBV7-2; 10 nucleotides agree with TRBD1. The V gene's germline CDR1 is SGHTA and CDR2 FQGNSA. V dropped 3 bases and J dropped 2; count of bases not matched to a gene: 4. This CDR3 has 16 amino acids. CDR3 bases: TGTGCCAGCAGCTTGACAGGGGGCGATGGCAATCAGCCCCAGCATTTT. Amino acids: CASSLTGGDGNQPQHF.

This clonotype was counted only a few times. DNA of the CDR3: TGTGCCAGCAGCGCCCGGGGTAGCGGGGGCTTGGGGGAGCTGTTTTTT. This codes for CASSARGSGGLGELFF. The V call is TRBV9, the J call TRBJ2-2, with 9 bases fitting TRBD2. This CDR3 region has 16 residues. Germline CDR1 and CDR2: SGDLS and YYNGEE. The V and J ends lost 3 bases and 8 bases, in that order; junction bases with no gene match: 11.

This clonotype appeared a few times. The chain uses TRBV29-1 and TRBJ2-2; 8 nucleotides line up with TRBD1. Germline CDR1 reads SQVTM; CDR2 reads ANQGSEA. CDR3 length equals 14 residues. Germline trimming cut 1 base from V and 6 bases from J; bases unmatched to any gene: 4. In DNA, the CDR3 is TGCAGCGTTGAAGGGACAGGGAAGTCCGGGGAGCTGTTTTTT. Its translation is CSVEGTGKSGELFF.

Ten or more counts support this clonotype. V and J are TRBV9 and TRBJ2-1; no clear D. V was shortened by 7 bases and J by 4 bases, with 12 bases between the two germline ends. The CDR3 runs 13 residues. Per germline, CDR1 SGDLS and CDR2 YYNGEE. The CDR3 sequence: CASSNSRYNEQFF. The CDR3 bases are TGTGCCAGCTCCAACTCGCGGTACAATGAGCAGTTCTTC.

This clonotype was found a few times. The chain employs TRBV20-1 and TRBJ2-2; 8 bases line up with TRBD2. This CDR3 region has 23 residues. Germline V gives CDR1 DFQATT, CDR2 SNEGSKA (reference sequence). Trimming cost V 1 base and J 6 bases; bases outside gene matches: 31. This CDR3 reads CSARALSGGGFRLTAVGAGELFF. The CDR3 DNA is TGCAGTGCTAGAGCACTATCCGGGGGGGGGTTCCGCCTTACAGCTGTAGGGGCCGGGGAGCTGTTTTTT.

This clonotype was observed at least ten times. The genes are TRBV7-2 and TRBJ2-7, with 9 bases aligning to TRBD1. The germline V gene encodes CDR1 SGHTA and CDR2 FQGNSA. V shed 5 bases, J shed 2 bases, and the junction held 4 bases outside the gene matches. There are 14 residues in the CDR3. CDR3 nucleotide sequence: TGTGCCAGCAGCGGGACAGGGCGAGCCTACGAGCAGTACTTC. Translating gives CASSGTGRAYEQYF.

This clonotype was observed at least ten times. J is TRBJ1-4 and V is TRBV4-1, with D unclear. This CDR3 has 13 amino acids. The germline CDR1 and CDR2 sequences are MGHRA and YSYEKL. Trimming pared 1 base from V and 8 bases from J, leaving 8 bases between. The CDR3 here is CASSQGLGEKLFF. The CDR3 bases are TGCGCCAGCAGCCAAGGGCTAGGCGAAAAACTGTTTTTT.

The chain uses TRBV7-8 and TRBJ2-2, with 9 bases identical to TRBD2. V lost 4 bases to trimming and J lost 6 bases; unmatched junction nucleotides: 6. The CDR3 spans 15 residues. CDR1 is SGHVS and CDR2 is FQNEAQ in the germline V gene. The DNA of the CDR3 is TGTGCCAGCAGCTCACCGGGACTAGCTTCCGGGGAGCTGTTTTTT. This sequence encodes CASSSPGLASGELFF.

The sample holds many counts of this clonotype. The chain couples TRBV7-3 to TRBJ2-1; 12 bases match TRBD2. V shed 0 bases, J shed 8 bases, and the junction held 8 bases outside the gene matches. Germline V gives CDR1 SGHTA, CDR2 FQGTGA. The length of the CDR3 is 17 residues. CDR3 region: CASSLTAPLAGGDEQFF. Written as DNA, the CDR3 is TGTGCCAGCAGCTTAACTGCTCCGCTAGCGGGGGGGGATGAGCAGTTCTTC.

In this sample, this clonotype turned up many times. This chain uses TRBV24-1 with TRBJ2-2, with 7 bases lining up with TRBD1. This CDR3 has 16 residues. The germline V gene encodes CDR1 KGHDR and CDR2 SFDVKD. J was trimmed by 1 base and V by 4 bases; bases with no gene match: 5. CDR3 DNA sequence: TGTGCCACCAGTGACCCCGGGACAGAGAACACCGGGGAGCTGTTTTTT. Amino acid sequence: CATSDPGTENTGELFF.

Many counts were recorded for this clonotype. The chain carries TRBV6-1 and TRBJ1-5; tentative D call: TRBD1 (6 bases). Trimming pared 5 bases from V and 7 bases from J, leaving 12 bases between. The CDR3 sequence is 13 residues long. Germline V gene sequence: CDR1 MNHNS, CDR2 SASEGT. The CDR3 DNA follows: TGTGCCAGCAGTAACCGAGGGGGACAGCCCCAGCATTTT. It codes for CASSNRGGQPQHF.

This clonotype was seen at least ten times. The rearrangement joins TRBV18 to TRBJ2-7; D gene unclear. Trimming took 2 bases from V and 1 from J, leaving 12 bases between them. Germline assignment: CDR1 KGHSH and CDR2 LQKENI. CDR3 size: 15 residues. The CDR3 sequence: CASSPMRIQSYEQYF. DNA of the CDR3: TGTGCCAGCTCACCAATGAGGATCCAGTCCTACGAGCAGTACTTC.

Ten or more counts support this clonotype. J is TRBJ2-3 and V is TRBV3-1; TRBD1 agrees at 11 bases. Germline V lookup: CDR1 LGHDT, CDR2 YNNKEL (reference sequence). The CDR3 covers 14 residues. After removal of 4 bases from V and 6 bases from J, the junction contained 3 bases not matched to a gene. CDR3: CASSLRTGGDTQYF. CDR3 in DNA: TGTGCCAGCAGCCTCCGGACAGGGGGCGATACGCAGTATTTT.

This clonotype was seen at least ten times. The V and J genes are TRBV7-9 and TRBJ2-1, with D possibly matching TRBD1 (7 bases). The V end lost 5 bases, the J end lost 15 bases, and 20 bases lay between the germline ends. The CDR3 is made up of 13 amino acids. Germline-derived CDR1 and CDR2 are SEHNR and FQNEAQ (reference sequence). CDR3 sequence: CASSHSGLTGWFF. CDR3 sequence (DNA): TGTGCCAGCAGCCATAGCGGATTGACAGGGTGGTTCTTC.

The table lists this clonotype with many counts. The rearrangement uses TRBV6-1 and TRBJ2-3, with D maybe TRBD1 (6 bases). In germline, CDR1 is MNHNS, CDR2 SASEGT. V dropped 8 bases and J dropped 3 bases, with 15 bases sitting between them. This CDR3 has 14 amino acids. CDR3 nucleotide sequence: TGTGCCAGCCTCGGGACATTGGTTACAGATACGCAGTATTTT. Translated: CASLGTLVTDTQYF.

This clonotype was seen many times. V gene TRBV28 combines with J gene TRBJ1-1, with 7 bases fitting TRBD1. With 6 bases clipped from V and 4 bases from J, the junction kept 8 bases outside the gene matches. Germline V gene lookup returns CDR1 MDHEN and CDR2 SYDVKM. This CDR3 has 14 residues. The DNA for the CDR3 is TGTGCCAGCAGGCCAGACAGGGTGGGCACTGAAGCTTTCTTT. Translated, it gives CASRPDRVGTEAFF.

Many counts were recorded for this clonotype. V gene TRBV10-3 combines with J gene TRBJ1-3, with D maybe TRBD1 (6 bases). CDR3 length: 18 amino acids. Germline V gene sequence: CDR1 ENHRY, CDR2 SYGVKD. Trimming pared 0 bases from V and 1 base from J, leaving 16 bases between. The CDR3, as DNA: TGTGCCATCAGTGAGTCGAAGGGGGGACAAACTTCTGGAAACACCATATATTTT. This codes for CAISESKGGQTSGNTIYF.

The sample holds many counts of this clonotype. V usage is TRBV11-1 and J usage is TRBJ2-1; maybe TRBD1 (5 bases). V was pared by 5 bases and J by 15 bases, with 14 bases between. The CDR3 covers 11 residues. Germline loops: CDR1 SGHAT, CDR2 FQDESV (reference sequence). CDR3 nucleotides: TGTGCCAGCAGCGTCGAAGGGGTTCGGTTCTTC. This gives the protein CASSVEGVRFF.

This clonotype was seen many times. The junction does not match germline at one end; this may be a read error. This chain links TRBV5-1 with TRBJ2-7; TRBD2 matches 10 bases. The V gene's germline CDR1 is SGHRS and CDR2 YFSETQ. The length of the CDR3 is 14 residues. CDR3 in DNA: TGTGCCAGCAGCTTGGCTAGCGGGAGCTACGAGCAGTACTTC. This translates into CASSLASGSYEQYF.

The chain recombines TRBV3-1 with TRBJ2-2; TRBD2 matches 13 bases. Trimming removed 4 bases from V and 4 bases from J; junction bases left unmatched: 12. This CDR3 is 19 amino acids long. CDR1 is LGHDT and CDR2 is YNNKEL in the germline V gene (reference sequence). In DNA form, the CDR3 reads TGTGCCAGCAGCCCCTCCCCGGGACTAGCGGGGATGGGCACCGGGGAGCTGTTTTTT. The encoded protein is CASSPSPGLAGMGTGELFF.

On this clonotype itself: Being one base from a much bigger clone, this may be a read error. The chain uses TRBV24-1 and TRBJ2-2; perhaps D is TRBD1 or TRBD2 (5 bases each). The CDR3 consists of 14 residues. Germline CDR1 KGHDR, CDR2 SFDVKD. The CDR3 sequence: CATSALGVTGELSF. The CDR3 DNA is TGTGCCACCAGTGCGTTGGGGGTCACCGGGGAGCTGTCTTTT.

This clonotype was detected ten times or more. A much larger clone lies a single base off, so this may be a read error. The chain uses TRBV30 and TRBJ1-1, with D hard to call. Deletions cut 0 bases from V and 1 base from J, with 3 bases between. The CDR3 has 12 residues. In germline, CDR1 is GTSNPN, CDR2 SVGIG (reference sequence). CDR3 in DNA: TGTGCCTGGAGTGTGCCGAACACTGAAGCTTTCTTT. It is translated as CAWSVPNTEAFF.

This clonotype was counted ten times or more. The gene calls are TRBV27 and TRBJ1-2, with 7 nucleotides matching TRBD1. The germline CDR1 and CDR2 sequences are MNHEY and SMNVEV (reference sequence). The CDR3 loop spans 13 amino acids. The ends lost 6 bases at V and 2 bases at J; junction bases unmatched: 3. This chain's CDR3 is CASRKTGNYGYTF. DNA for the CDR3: TGTGCCAGCAGGAAGACAGGGAACTATGGCTACACCTTC.

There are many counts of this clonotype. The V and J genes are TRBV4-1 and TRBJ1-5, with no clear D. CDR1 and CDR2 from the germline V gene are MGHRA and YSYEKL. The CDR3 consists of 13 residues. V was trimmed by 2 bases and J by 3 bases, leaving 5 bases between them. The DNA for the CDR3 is TGCGCCAGCAGCCAATTGACCAATCAGCCCCAGCATTTT. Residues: CASSQLTNQPQHF.

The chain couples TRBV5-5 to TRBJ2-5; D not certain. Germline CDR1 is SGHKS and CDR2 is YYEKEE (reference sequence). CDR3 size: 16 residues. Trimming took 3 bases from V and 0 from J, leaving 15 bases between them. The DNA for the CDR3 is TGTGCCAGCAGCTCGGCATTCCAGGTGTACCAAGAGACCCAGTACTTC. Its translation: CASSSAFQVYQETQYF.

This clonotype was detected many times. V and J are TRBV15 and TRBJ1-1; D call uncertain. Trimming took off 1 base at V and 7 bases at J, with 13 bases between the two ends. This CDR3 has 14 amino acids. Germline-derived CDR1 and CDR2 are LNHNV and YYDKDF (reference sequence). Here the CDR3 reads CATSRAASVGEAFF. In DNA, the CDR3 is TGTGCCACCAGCAGAGCCGCGTCGGTCGGTGAAGCTTTCTTT.

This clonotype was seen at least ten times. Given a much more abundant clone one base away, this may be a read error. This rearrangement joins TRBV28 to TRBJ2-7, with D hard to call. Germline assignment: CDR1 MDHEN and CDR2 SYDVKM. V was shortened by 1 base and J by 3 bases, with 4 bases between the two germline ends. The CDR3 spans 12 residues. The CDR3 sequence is CASSLYNYEQYF. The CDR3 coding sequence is TGTGCCAGCAGTTTATACAACTACGAGCAGTACTTC.

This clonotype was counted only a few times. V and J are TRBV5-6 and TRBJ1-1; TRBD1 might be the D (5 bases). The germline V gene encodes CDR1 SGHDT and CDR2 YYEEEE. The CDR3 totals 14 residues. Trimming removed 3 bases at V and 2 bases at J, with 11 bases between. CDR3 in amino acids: CASSSGPRNTEAFF. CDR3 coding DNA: TGTGCCAGCAGCTCGGGACCGAGAAACACTGAAGCTTTCTTT.

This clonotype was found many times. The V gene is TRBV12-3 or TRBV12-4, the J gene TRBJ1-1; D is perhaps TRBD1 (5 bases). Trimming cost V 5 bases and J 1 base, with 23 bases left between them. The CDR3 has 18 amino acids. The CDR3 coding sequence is TGTGCCAGCAGTCCCCTCAACACACCGGGGCCAACGAACACTGAAGCTTTCTTT. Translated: CASSPLNTPGPTNTEAFF.

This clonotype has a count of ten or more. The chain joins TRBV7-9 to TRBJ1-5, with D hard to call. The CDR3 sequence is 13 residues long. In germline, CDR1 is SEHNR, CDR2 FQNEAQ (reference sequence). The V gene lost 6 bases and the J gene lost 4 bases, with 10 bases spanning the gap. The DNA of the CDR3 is TGTGCCAGCAGACAAGACGGTAATCAGCCCCAGCATTTT. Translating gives CASRQDGNQPQHF. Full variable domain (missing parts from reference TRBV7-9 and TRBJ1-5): DTGVSQNPRHKITKRGQNVTFRCDPISEHNRLYWYRQTLGQGPEFLTYFQNEAQLEKSRLLSDRFSAERPKGSFSTLEIQRTEQGDSAMYLCASRQDGNQPQHFGDGTRLSIL.